The clone carrying this T cell receptor (beta chain) has only a few counts. This entry is derived from a study of human T cells and chemical hapten exposure. TCRdb used MiXCR to reprocess the RACE reads, holding one entry per CDR3 protein. The sample carries roughly 80,000 distinct CDR3 sequences, 7% to 9.5% recorded once. Documented time point: healthy volunteer bleed at 6 weeks. Unfractionated whole blood yielded the extracted total RNA. The CDR3 consists of 15 residues. Losses at the gene ends were 6 bases for V and 6 bases for J; bases not matched to a gene: 10. Germline loops: CDR1 SGHTA, CDR2 FQGNSA.

The sequenced sample was whole blood. This clonotype was sampled from a female donor in good health. Some clones in this sample may be carry-over from other donors' samples. The chain recombines TRBV7-2 with TRBJ2-3, with TRBD1 matching 9 bases. In nucleotides, the CDR3 is TGTGCCAGCAGTCCGGGACAGGGAAATTTTGATACGCAGTATTTT. Encoded protein: CASSPGQGNFDTQYF.